The T cell receptor beta chain described here comes from a study of control samples from healthy donors and cancer patients. Germline V gene lookup returns CDR1 SGHRS and CDR2 YFSETQ. V lost 5 bases to trimming and J lost 8 bases; unmatched junction nucleotides: 13. CDR3 length: 17 amino acids. Profiled with immunoSEQ multiplex PCR; TCRdb holds only in-frame clones, not every one. This sample has 100,000 to 150,000 clones; around 93% occur once, and the top ten carry 2% to 2.5%. The sequence was collected from a woman aged 45-65 years in good health. The material sequenced was blood. The chain couples TRBV5-1 to TRBJ2-3; 14 bases align to TRBD2. CDR3 sequence: CASSQWGLAGAEGTQYF. The CDR3 region has the DNA TGCGCCAGCAGTCAGTGGGGACTAGCGGGAGCGGAAGGTACGCAGTATTTT. Full variable domain (outside the CDR3, taken from reference TRBV5-1 and TRBJ2-3): KAGVTQTPRYLIKTRGQQVTLSCSPISGHRSVSWYQQTPGQGLQFLFEYFSETQRNKGNFPGRFSGRQFSNSRSEMNVSTLELGDSALYLCASSQWGLAGAEGTQYFGPGTRLTVL.